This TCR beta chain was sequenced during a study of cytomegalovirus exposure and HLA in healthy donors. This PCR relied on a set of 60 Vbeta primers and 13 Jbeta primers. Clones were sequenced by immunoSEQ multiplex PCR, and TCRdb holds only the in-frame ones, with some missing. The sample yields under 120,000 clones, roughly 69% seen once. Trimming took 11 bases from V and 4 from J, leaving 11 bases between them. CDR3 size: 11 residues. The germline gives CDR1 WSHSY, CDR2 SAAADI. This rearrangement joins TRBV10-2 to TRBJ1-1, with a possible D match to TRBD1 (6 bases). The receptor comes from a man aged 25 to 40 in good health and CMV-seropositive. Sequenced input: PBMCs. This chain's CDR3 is CACKGGTEAFF. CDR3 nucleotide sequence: TGCGCCTGCAAAGGGGGCACTGAAGCTTTCTTT.